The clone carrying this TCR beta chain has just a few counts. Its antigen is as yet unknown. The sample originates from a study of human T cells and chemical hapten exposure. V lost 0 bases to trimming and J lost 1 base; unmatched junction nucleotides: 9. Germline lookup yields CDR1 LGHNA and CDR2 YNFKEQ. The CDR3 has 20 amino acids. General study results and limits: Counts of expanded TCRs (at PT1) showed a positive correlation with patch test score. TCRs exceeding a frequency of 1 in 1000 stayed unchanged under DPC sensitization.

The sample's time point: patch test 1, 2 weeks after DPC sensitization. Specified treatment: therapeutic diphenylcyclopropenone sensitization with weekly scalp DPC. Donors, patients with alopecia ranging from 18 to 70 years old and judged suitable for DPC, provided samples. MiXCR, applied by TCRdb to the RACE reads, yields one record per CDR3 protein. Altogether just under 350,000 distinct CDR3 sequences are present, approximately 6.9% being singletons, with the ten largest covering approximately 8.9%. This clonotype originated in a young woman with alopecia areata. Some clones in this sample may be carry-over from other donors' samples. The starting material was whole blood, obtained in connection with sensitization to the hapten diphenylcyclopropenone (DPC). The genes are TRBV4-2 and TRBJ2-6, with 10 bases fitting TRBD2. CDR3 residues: CASSQDGLAGARSGANVLTF. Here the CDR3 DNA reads TGTGCCAGCAGCCAAGATGGGCTAGCGGGGGCCCGATCTGGGGCCAACGTCCTGACTTTC.